This TCR beta chain was observed in a study of vaccination and CD4 T cells after COVID-19. The overall study: A vaccine, either BNT162b2 or mRNA-1273, was given to participants in two doses. Stimulation used overlapping spike peptides from SARS-CoV-2, HCoV-NL63, HCoV-OC43 and HCoV-229E.

With regard to this clonotype: Its antigen is still unknown.

An Oncomine TCR Beta short-read assay was used to sequence the DNA from cultured CD4+ T cells. Genomic DNA was taken out of cultured CD4+ T cells by extraction. TCRdb reanalysed the PCR reads using MiXCR and keeps one entry per CDR3 protein. The data hold around 15,000 distinct CDR3 sequences, with roughly 50% observed a single time. The CDR3 runs 16 residues. Trimming removed 1 base from V and 3 bases from J; junction bases left unmatched: 6. Germline V gene lookup returns CDR1 SGHNT and CDR2 YENEEA. Described treatment: roughly 10-day PBMC culture with coronavirus spike peptide pools or control peptides (ViraFEST assay).

The V and J genes are TRBV11-3 and TRBJ2-1; the match to TRBD1 covers 7 bases. This receptor was taken from a human donor with COVID-19. The specimen was cultured CD4+ T cells from blood, collected after SARS-CoV-2 vaccination. The CDR3 is CASSLADRVIYNEQFF. The CDR3 DNA reads as TGTGCCAGCAGCTTAGCCGACAGGGTGATCTACAATGAGCAGTTCTTC.